The rows below give T cell receptor beta chains drawn from one sample of a study of OX40 agonist ivuxolimab in advanced cancers. Assay used: immunoSEQ multiplex PCR; TCRdb lists only in-frame clones, some missing. The repertoire holds 30,000 to 45,000 clones, with about 88% as singletons. The material was CD4+ or CD8+ T cells sorted from blood, obtained in a trial of the OX40 agonist ivuxolimab. Every receptor here comes from an adult with an advanced solid tumor such as melanoma, head and neck, liver or kidney cancer. The CDR3 runs from the conserved cysteine through the conserved F or W. A D gene is named only where the DNA matches it firmly. Size is stated for part of the rows, as once, few or many counts, or as a class when the clone is expanded.

d_call | clone_size | j_call | v_call | cdr3_aa | cdr3_nt
. | . | TRBJ1-3 | TRBV10-3 | CAIRGGTGNTIYF | TGTGCCATCAGGGGGGGGACGGGAAACACCATATATTTT
. | once | TRBJ1-1 | TRBV19 | CASSLYTVTGTEAFF | TGTGCCAGTAGTCTCTATACAGTTACCGGCACTGAAGCTTTCTTT
TRBD2 | . | TRBJ2-1 | TRBV29-1 | CSVTSSGGGNEQFF | TGCAGCGTCACGTCTAGCGGGGGGGGGAATGAGCAGTTCTTC
. | . | TRBJ1-2 | TRBV2 | CAISREATRVGGYTF | TGTGCCATCTCCCGGGAGGCCACGAGGGTAGGGGGCTACACCTTC
. | once | TRBJ2-2 | TRBV2 | CASSVAWAGELFF | TGTGCCAGCAGTGTAGCGTGGGCCGGGGAGCTGTTTTTT
. | . | TRBJ2-1 | TRBV11-2 | CASSSDGYNEQFF | TGTGCCAGCAGCTCGGACGGATACAATGAGCAGTTCTTC
. | . | TRBJ2-2 | TRBV30 | CAWSAGRVVSGELFF | TGTGCCTGGAGTGCGGGCAGGGTGGTGTCCGGGGAGCTGTTTTTT
. | . | TRBJ2-7 | TRBV7-2 | CASSLARGRGDTTPHF | TGTGCCAGCAGCTTAGCGCGTGGGAGGGGGGACACCACTCCTCACTTC
. | . | TRBJ2-7 | TRBV7-2 | CASSVSQKYEQYF | TGTGCCAGCAGCGTTAGCCAGAAATACGAGCAGTACTTC
TRBD1 | few | TRBJ1-5 | TRBV2 | CASKRQGAGSNQPQHF | TGTGCCAGCAAACGACAGGGGGCAGGTAGCAATCAGCCCCAGCATTTT
. | . | TRBJ2-2 | TRBV19 | CASSRRGANTGELFF | TGTGCCAGTAGTAGACGGGGAGCGAACACCGGGGAGCTGTTTTTT
. | . | TRBJ2-2 | TRBV7-3 | CASSPTSIHTGELFF | TGTGCCAGCAGCCCAACTAGTATCCACACCGGGGAGCTGTTTTTT
. | . | TRBJ2-3 | TRBV6-1 | CASSETRLGSGADTQYF | TGTGCCAGCAGTGAAACCCGCCTCGGGTCGGGTGCAGATACGCAGTATTTT
. | . | TRBJ2-7 | TRBV11-3 | CASSLVGSDEQYF | TGTGCCAGCAGCTTAGTAGGGTCGGACGAGCAGTACTTC
. | . | TRBJ2-3 | TRBV12-5 | CASGSGTVGTQYF | TGTGCTAGTGGCTCCGGAACAGTTGGTACGCAGTATTTT
. | . | TRBJ1-1 | TRBV19 | CASSINPREVNTEAFF | TGTGCCAGTAGTATTAACCCCAGGGAGGTGAACACTGAAGCTTTCTTT
. | . | TRBJ2-7 | TRBV5-6 | CASSLVAVSYEQYF | TGTGCCAGCAGCTTGGTGGCCGTCTCCTACGAGCAGTACTTC
. | . | TRBJ1-1 | TRBV7-9 | CAGGRMRGKTEAFF | TGTGCCGGAGGACGGATGCGGGGAAAGACTGAAGCTTTCTTT
. | . | TRBJ1-1 | TRBV9 | CASSVESRPNTEAFF | TGTGCCAGCAGCGTAGAATCGAGACCTAACACTGAAGCTTTCTTT
TRBD2 | . | TRBJ2-3 | TRBV27 | CASSFTSGGLDTQYF | TGTGCCAGCAGTTTTACTAGCGGTGGACTAGATACGCAGTATTTT
. | once | TRBJ1-1 | TRBV7-9 | CASSLKGVGAFF | TGTGCCAGCAGCTTAAAAGGGGTAGGAGCTTTCTTT
TRBD2 | . | TRBJ2-5 | TRBV6-6 | CASSSWTSAETQYF | TGTGCCAGCAGTTCTTGGACTAGCGCGGAGACCCAGTACTTC
. | . | TRBJ2-2 | TRBV7-3 | CASSPQGPNTGELFF | TGTGCCAGCAGCCCCCAAGGTCCTAACACCGGGGAGCTGTTTTTT
TRBD1 | . | TRBJ1-2 | TRBV5-1 | CASSFGTAANYGYTF | TGCGCCAGCAGCTTTGGGACAGCTGCTAACTATGGCTACACCTTC
. | . | TRBJ1-4 | TRBV5-6 | CASSLFGSGKVDEKLFF | TGTGCCAGCAGCTTGTTCGGGTCCGGGAAGGTGGATGAAAAACTGTTTTTT
TRBD1 | . | TRBJ1-6 | TRBV7-3 | CASSSRDRGANSPLHF | TGTGCCAGCAGCTCCCGGGACAGGGGTGCGAATTCACCCCTCCACTTT
TRBD1 | . | TRBJ2-5 | TRBV4-2 | CASSQDIKGQYQETQYF | TGTGCCAGCAGCCAAGATATTAAGGGACAGTACCAAGAGACCCAGTACTTC